This TCR beta chain stems from a study of cytomegalovirus exposure and HLA in healthy donors. As regards this clone: At one of its ends the junction is not consistent with the germline gene, which may arise from a read error.

The donors were in the approximately 120-subject validation cohort; that cohort was separate from the 666-subject first cohort. This table comes from immunoSEQ multiplex PCR, and its TCRdb copy is limited to in-frame clones, with some not included. The repertoire includes roughly 50,000 clones, approximately 90% of them detected once, and about 3.1% sits in the top ten. Germline V CDR1 and CDR2: SNHLY, FYNNEI. The CDR3 contains 14 residues. The sequencing input was PBMCs. The receptor comes from a man aged 18 to 29 in good health and CMV-seronegative. V gene TRBV2 combines with J gene TRBJ1-4, with TRBD1 matching 9 bases. The CDR3 sequence is CASSEAPGGTGYVF. The CDR3 bases are TGTGCCAGCAGTGAAGCGCCAGGCGGGACAGGGTATGTTTTT.